A single sample is the source of the 7 T cell receptor beta chains below, sequenced in a study of CD4+ T cells in melanoma. Clones were sequenced by immunoSEQ multiplex PCR, and TCRdb holds only the in-frame ones, with some missing. The sample consists of around 100,000 clones, roughly 90% of them appearing once. Sequences were obtained from peripheral blood. These receptors originate from a human donor with melanoma.

V usage is TRBV5-1 and J usage is TRBJ2-5; 8 nucleotides align to TRBD1. Trimming removed 4 bases from V and 5 bases from J; junction bases left unmatched: 7. The germline CDR1 and CDR2 sequences are SGHRS and YFSETQ. The CDR3 consists of 14 residues. DNA for the CDR3: TGCGCCAGCAGCATTCAGGGGGCGAGGGAGACCCAGTACTTC. It codes for CASSIQGARETQYF.

The V and J genes are TRBV27 and TRBJ2-5; possibly TRBD2 for D (6 bases). Per germline, CDR1 MNHEY and CDR2 SMNVEV (reference sequence). V lost 6 bases and J lost 0, with 8 bases in between. The CDR3 is 13 amino acids. The CDR3 DNA sequence: TGTGCCAGCAGCCGGGACTACCAAGAGACCCAGTACTTC. It yields the protein CASSRDYQETQYF.

The rearrangement uses TRBV19 and TRBJ2-7; a weak D match, TRBD1 (5 bases). CDR1 and CDR2 from the germline V gene are LNHDA and SQIVND (reference sequence). The CDR3 spans 14 residues. Trimming removed 3 bases at V and 2 bases at J, with 11 bases between. The DNA for the CDR3 is TGTGCCAGTAGTATTTCGACAGCTACCTACGAGCAGTACTTC. This encodes CASSISTATYEQYF.

J is TRBJ2-6 and V is TRBV19, with D perhaps assigned TRBD1 or TRBD2 (5 bases each). The V gene's germline CDR1 is LNHDA and CDR2 SQIVND (reference sequence). The V end lost 10 bases, the J end lost 13 bases, and 11 bases lay between the germline ends. This CDR3 is 10 amino acids long. This CDR3 reads CATGTRVLTF. The DNA for the CDR3 is TGTGCCACCGGGACGAGAGTCCTGACTTTC.

The rearrangement joins TRBV11-2 to TRBJ2-7, with 7 bases fitting TRBD1. V lost 0 bases, J lost 7 bases, and 6 bases stayed unmatched. Germline CDR1 SGHAT, CDR2 FQNNGV. The CDR3 spans 14 residues. CDR3 nucleotides: TGTGCCAGCAGCTTAGATCAGACAGGGCAAGAGCAGTACTTC. It specifies CASSLDQTGQEQYF. The variable domain in full, completed from reference TRBV11-2 and TRBJ2-7, reads EAGVAQSPRYKIIEKRQSVAFWCNPISGHATLYWYQQILGQGPKLLIQFQNNGVVDDSQLPKDRFSAERLKGVDSTLKIQPAKLEDSAVYLCASSLDQTGQEQYFGPGTRLTVT.

The chain combines TRBV7-8 with TRBJ2-7, with D possibly being TRBD1 (5 bases). The germline V gene encodes CDR1 SGHVS and CDR2 FQNEAQ. This CDR3 spans 16 amino acids. The germline V and J ends were trimmed by 1 base and 3 bases, with 16 bases remaining between them. CDR3 DNA: TGTGCCAGCAGCTTAGTGGCAGGGCCACGAAACTACGAGCAGTACTTC. Translation gives CASSLVAGPRNYEQYF.

The V gene is TRBV9, the J gene TRBJ1-5; D gene ambiguous. V shed 3 bases and J shed 0 bases, with 10 bases lying between them. The CDR3 is 15 residues long. The V gene's germline CDR1 is SGDLS and CDR2 YYNGEE. In nucleotides, the CDR3 is TGTGCCAGCAGCGCCGGCCGGAATAGCAATCAGCCCCAGCATTTT. The encoded protein is CASSAGRNSNQPQHF.